Following are 16 T cell receptor beta chains from one sample sequenced in a study of blood T cell repertoires in COVID-19. Only in-frame clones appear in the TCRdb table, and some are missing; sequencing was by immunoSEQ multiplex PCR. The sample consists of more than 85,000 clones, 89% of them appearing once. Material for sequencing was peripheral blood. These receptors were collected from a woman in her 70s with acute or convalescent COVID-19.

V usage is TRBV14 and J usage is TRBJ1-1, with 9 positions matching TRBD1. After removal of 5 bases from V and 6 bases from J, the junction contained 1 base not matched to a gene. Germline CDR1 reads SGHDN; CDR2 reads FVKESK. The CDR3 sequence is 12 residues long. The CDR3 region has the DNA TGTGCCAGCAGCAACAGGGGGCCTGAAGCTTTCTTT. It specifies CASSNRGPEAFF.

The V gene is TRBV19, the J gene TRBJ2-3; TRBD2 agrees at 9 bases. The CDR3 loop spans 13 amino acids. From germline, CDR1 is LNHDA and CDR2 SQIVND (reference sequence). The V gene end was trimmed by 10 bases and the J gene end by 9 bases; junction bases not matched to a gene: 11. CDR3 nucleotide sequence: TGTGCCACCGCGGTGCGGGAGGGCGACACGCAGTATTTT. This translates into CATAVREGDTQYF. Drawing the rest from reference TRBV19 and TRBJ2-3, the complete variable domain is DGGITQSPKYLFRKEGQNVTLSCEQNLNHDAMYWYRQDPGQGLRLIYYSQIVNDFQKGDIAEGYSVSREKKESFPLTVTSAQKNPTAFYLCATAVREGDTQYFGPGTRLTVL.

This chain links TRBV5-5 with TRBJ2-2; 9 bases match TRBD1. There are 16 residues in the CDR3. Germline V lookup: CDR1 SGHKS, CDR2 YYEKEE (reference sequence). Trimming cost V 5 bases and J 5 bases; bases outside gene matches: 10. The CDR3 protein is CASSRPGQGRTGELFF. CDR3 sequence (DNA): TGTGCCAGCAGTCGACCGGGACAGGGTCGGACCGGGGAGCTGTTTTTT.

This chain connects TRBV3-1 (or the pseudogene TRBV3-2) to TRBJ1-1; D possibly corresponds to TRBD1 (5 bases). The ends were cut back, 1 base at V and 2 bases at J, with 11 bases in the middle. Germline CDR1 reads LGHDT; CDR2 reads YNNKEL (reference sequence). This CDR3 is 15 amino acids long. CDR3 sequence reads: CASSQGYRINTEAFF. CDR3 in DNA: TGTGCCAGCAGCCAAGGGTACAGGATCAACACTGAAGCTTTCTTT.

This chain links TRBV28 with TRBJ2-1; TRBD2 aligns across 8 bases. Germline CDR1 MDHEN, CDR2 SYDVKM. The CDR3 extends over 17 amino acids. The trim removed 7 bases at V and 10 bases at J, leaving 21 bases unmatched. DNA of the CDR3: TGTGCCAGCACGCCCTCGTTGGGTAGCGGGGAGGGTTCGGAGCAGTTCTTC. Residues: CASTPSLGSGEGSEQFF.

J is TRBJ1-5 and V is TRBV19, with D possibly TRBD1 on 6 matching bases. The CDR3 sequence is 15 residues long. V lost 6 bases and J lost 7, with 19 bases in between. Germline loops: CDR1 LNHDA, CDR2 SQIVND (reference sequence). Here the CDR3 reads CASSEFTGRGQPQHF. The DNA of the CDR3 is TGTGCCAGTAGCGAATTTACAGGGCGCGGACAGCCCCAGCATTTT.

The chain is built from TRBV19 and TRBJ1-1; D possibly corresponds to TRBD1 (5 bases). CDR3 length equals 15 residues. The V gene lost 4 bases and the J gene lost 3 bases, with 15 bases spanning the gap. The germline CDR1 and CDR2 sequences are LNHDA and SQIVND (reference sequence). The CDR3 is CASSRLGGGDTEAFF. The DNA for the CDR3 is TGTGCCAGTAGTAGGTTGGGCGGGGGTGACACTGAAGCTTTCTTT. Full variable domain (outside the CDR3, taken from reference TRBV19 and TRBJ1-1): DGGITQSPKYLFRKEGQNVTLSCEQNLNHDAMYWYRQDPGQGLRLIYYSQIVNDFQKGDIAEGYSVSREKKESFPLTVTSAQKNPTAFYLCASSRLGGGDTEAFFGQGTRLTVV.

The gene calls are TRBV4-1 and TRBJ2-7; D remains ambiguous. CDR3 length: 15 residues. Germline CDR1 reads MGHRA; CDR2 reads YSYEKL. The V and J ends lost 0 bases and 2 bases respectively, with 11 bases between them. CDR3 in DNA: TGCGCCAGCAGCCAAGATCGAGGCGAGACCTACGAGCAGTACTTC. It codes for CASSQDRGETYEQYF.

The rearrangement uses TRBV27 and TRBJ1-2; 8 bases map to TRBD1. V gave up 3 bases and J gave up 5 bases; unmatched junction bases: 11. CDR1 is MNHEY, CDR2 SMNVEV, per germline (reference sequence). The CDR3 has 16 residues. CDR3 in DNA: TGTGCCAGCAGTTTGGGAGGGACAGGAGATTTATATGGCTACACCTTC. Its protein is CASSLGGTGDLYGYTF.

This chain links TRBV28 with TRBJ1-6; D may be TRBD1 (6 bases). Germline V gene sequence: CDR1 MDHEN, CDR2 SYDVKM. CDR3 size: 13 residues. Trimming removed 7 bases from V and 7 bases from J, with 11 bases in between. CDR3 protein: CASIEQGNSPLHF. The CDR3 DNA follows: TGTGCCAGCATAGAGCAGGGGAATTCACCCCTCCACTTT.

The genes are TRBV18 and TRBJ2-1; 14 bases align to TRBD2. Trimming removed 0 bases from V and 6 bases from J; junction bases left unmatched: 4. This CDR3 has 17 amino acids. The germline CDR1 and CDR2 sequences are KGHSH and LQKENI. The CDR3 spells CASSPPGLAGGGNEQFF. CDR3 nucleotides: TGTGCCAGCTCACCACCCGGACTAGCGGGAGGTGGCAATGAGCAGTTCTTC.

The rearrangement links TRBV19 to TRBJ2-5, with 7 bases aligning to TRBD1. The CDR3 consists of 13 residues. Trimming at V came to 6 bases and at J to 9 bases, leaving 10 bases not matched to a gene. The germline V gene encodes CDR1 LNHDA and CDR2 SQIVND (reference sequence). The CDR3 region has the DNA TGTGCCAGTAGGCCCGACAGGGTGTCGGCCCAGTACTTC. Its protein is CASRPDRVSAQYF.

The chain is built from TRBV19 and TRBJ2-3, with D uncertain. Per germline, CDR1 LNHDA and CDR2 SQIVND (reference sequence). The CDR3 loop spans 14 amino acids. Trimming pared 5 bases from V and 2 bases from J, leaving 11 bases between. The CDR3 sequence is CASSPRLLTDTQYF. The CDR3 DNA is TGTGCCAGTAGTCCGCGACTCCTCACAGATACGCAGTATTTT.

This chain links TRBV7-9 with TRBJ1-1; 8 bases line up with TRBD1. The germline gives CDR1 SEHNR, CDR2 FQNEAQ (reference sequence). CDR3 length: 15 amino acids. J gave up 2 bases and V 4 bases, and 6 bases lay outside the gene matches. The CDR3 DNA reads TGTGCCAGCAGCTCCCAGGGGGCAGCAAACACTGAAGCTTTCTTT. Amino acid sequence: CASSSQGAANTEAFF. Full variable domain (missing parts from reference TRBV7-9 and TRBJ1-1): DTGVSQNPRHKITKRGQNVTFRCDPISEHNRLYWYRQTLGQGPEFLTYFQNEAQLEKSRLLSDRFSAERPKGSFSTLEIQRTEQGDSAMYLCASSSQGAANTEAFFGQGTRLTVV.

This chain uses TRBV7-9 with TRBJ1-2; 8 nucleotides align to TRBD1. With 4 bases clipped from V and 7 bases from J, the junction kept 14 bases outside the gene matches. The CDR3 runs to 16 residues. The germline gives CDR1 SEHNR, CDR2 FQNEAQ (reference sequence). CDR3 amino acids: CASSWSDRGFRPGYTF. The CDR3 coding sequence is TGTGCCAGCAGCTGGTCAGACAGGGGTTTTCGTCCTGGCTACACCTTC.

The gene calls are TRBV28 and TRBJ2-7; 7 positions match TRBD2. Per germline, CDR1 MDHEN and CDR2 SYDVKM. There are 13 residues in the CDR3. The J segment lost 7 bases and the V segment lost 3 bases, leaving 6 bases of the junction unmatched. In DNA form, the CDR3 reads TGTGCCAGCAGTTTGGCGGGGGTGGAGGAGCAGTACGTC. Amino acid sequence: CASSLAGVEEQYV.